This entry lists 25 T cell receptor beta chains sequenced from one sample in a study of long-term antiretroviral therapy in people with HIV. Runs used v3.0 of the immunoSEQ assay and were done at survey level. Clones were sequenced by immunoSEQ multiplex PCR, and TCRdb holds only the in-frame ones, with some missing. The table shows roughly 20,000 clones, with roughly 86% occurring only once. This specimen was unsorted PBMCs, taken 0.5 years after starting antiretroviral therapy. These receptors were obtained from a man between 40 and 49 years old with HIV.

The genes are TRBV27 and TRBJ1-2; TRBD1 might be the D (5 bases). CDR3 length: 13 residues. The germline V gene has CDR1 MNHEY and CDR2 SMNVEV (reference sequence). V was pared by 5 bases and J by 8 bases, with 15 bases between. The CDR3 DNA is TGTGCCAGCAGTGGGGGAACCTTAGAAGGCTACACCTTC. This encodes CASSGGTLEGYTF.

The chain joins TRBV19 to TRBJ2-7, with no clear D. Per germline, CDR1 LNHDA and CDR2 SQIVND (reference sequence). This CDR3 spans 13 amino acids. V dropped 9 bases and J dropped 2 bases, with 14 bases sitting between them. Here the CDR3 reads CASARGRAYEQYF. CDR3 DNA sequence: TGTGCCAGCGCCCGAGGCAGAGCCTACGAGCAGTACTTC.

This rearrangement joins TRBV7-3 to TRBJ2-7; 9 nucleotides align to TRBD1. From germline, CDR1 is SGHTA and CDR2 FQGTGA. V was pared by 6 bases and J by 6 bases, with 9 bases of the junction left unmatched. This CDR3 has 14 amino acids. CDR3 nucleotide sequence: TGTGCCAGCAGTACCGGGACAGGGATCGGCGAGCAGTACTTC. Translating it yields CASSTGTGIGEQYF.

This clone was observed a few times. The junction shows a germline mismatch at one end, possibly a read error. The chain joins TRBV7-7 to TRBJ2-3; the match to TRBD2 covers 8 bases. CDR3 length equals 15 residues. Germline V lookup: CDR1 SSHAT, CDR2 FNYEAQ (reference sequence). CDR3 sequence (DNA): TGTGCTAGCAGCTTACAAGCGGGAGCGGTAGATACGCAGTATTTT. Translated, it gives CASSLQAGAVDTQYF.

The V gene is TRBV27, the J gene TRBJ2-3; D is unclear. Trimming removed 6 bases at V and 2 bases at J, with 9 bases between. Germline assignment: CDR1 MNHEY and CDR2 SMNVEV (reference sequence). The CDR3 totals 13 residues. The CDR3 loop reads CASSPESTDTQYF. CDR3 sequence (DNA): TGTGCCAGCAGCCCGGAATCCACAGATACGCAGTATTTT.

This clone was counted a few times. V is TRBV6-1 and J is TRBJ1-5; D not resolved. The CDR3 has 16 residues. Germline-derived CDR1 and CDR2 are MNHNS and SASEGT. The V end was cut by 2 bases, the J end by 3 bases, with 14 bases between. The CDR3 spells CASSEWQRPTNQPQHF. In nucleotides, the CDR3 is TGTGCCAGCAGTGAATGGCAGAGACCAACCAATCAGCCCCAGCATTTT.

This clone was picked up one time. The V call is TRBV28, the J call TRBJ1-5; D is undetermined. V was cut by 4 bases and J by 2 bases, with 6 bases left in between. The germline V gene has CDR1 MDHEN and CDR2 SYDVKM. This CDR3 region has 13 residues. CDR3 coding DNA: TGTGCCAGCAGTTCCGCAGGCAATCAGCCCCAGCATTTT. Amino acid sequence: CASSSAGNQPQHF.

About this clone: At one end the junction does not follow the germline gene, possibly because of a read error. The V and J genes are TRBV7-7 and TRBJ2-7; D may be TRBD1 or TRBD2 (5 bases each). Germline V CDR1 and CDR2: SSHAT, FNYEAQ (reference sequence). This CDR3 contains 13 residues. CDR3 residues: CASSVGDAYEQYF. The DNA for the CDR3 is TGTGCTAGCAGCGTGGGGGACGCCTACGAGCAGTACTTC.

The chain joins TRBV6-5 to TRBJ2-7, with D perhaps TRBD1 (5 bases). Germline lookup yields CDR1 MNHEY and CDR2 SVGAGI. The CDR3 length is 15 residues. V lost 7 bases to trimming and J lost 5 bases, with 21 bases between them. The DNA of the CDR3 is TGTGCCAGCACTCTTACGTCGCAGGGCTCTCACGAGCAGTACTTC. Amino acids: CASTLTSQGSHEQYF.

This sequence joins TRBV6-6 and TRBJ2-5; no reliable D call. CDR1 MNHNY and CDR2 SVGAGI come from the germline V gene (reference sequence). V was clipped by 4 bases and J by 0 bases, with 3 bases between them. CDR3 length: 12 amino acids. The CDR3 protein is CASSFHQETQYF. The CDR3 nucleotides are TGTGCCAGCAGTTTTCACCAAGAGACCCAGTACTTC.

This clone has just one count. This rearrangement joins TRBV7-6 to TRBJ2-7; a weak D match, TRBD1 (6 bases). Germline values: CDR1 SGHVS, CDR2 FNYEAQ. Trimming cost V 2 bases and J 6 bases, with 14 bases left between them. This CDR3 region has 14 residues. In nucleotides, the CDR3 is TGTGCCAGCAGCTTAAAGGCCGAGGGGGTCGAGCAGTACTTC. Protein sequence: CASSLKAEGVEQYF.

The CDR3 bases are TGTGCCAGCCTCCCCCTCGGGACAGGTAACTACGAGCAGTACTTC. Translation: CASLPLGTGNYEQYF. The chain employs TRBV6-5 and TRBJ2-7; 8 positions agree with TRBD1. V lost 8 bases to trimming and J lost 3 bases; unmatched junction nucleotides: 12. The CDR3 spans 15 residues. Germline V lookup: CDR1 MNHEY, CDR2 SVGAGI.

V gene TRBV7-6 combines with J gene TRBJ2-2, with unresolved D. The CDR3 runs 14 residues. Germline V gene lookup returns CDR1 SGHVS and CDR2 FNYEAQ. The V gene lost 1 base and the J gene lost 2 bases, with 5 bases spanning the gap. This chain's CDR3 is CASSLVSNTGELFF. DNA for the CDR3: TGTGCCAGCAGCTTAGTCTCTAACACCGGGGAGCTGTTTTTT.

The table lists this clone with a few counts. This chain connects TRBV7-3 to TRBJ2-1, with D perhaps matching TRBD1 (5 bases). Per germline, CDR1 SGHTA and CDR2 FQGTGA. Trimming shortened V by 2 bases and J by 8 bases, and 7 bases separated the two germline ends. The length of the CDR3 is 12 residues. In nucleotides, the CDR3 is TGTGCCAGCAGCTTAGTAGGGGATGAGCAGTTCTTC. Its protein is CASSLVGDEQFF.

This sequence joins TRBV19 and TRBJ1-2, with 9 bases aligning to TRBD1. CDR3 length: 14 amino acids. Trimming took 5 bases from V and 4 from J; bases not matched to a gene: 5. The germline gives CDR1 LNHDA, CDR2 SQIVND (reference sequence). The DNA for the CDR3 is TGTGCCAGTAGTCCCACAGGGGGCAGCTATGGCTACACCTTC. Its protein product is CASSPTGGSYGYTF.

CDR3 nucleotide sequence: TGTGCCAGCAGCTTAGGCGGGCGGGGAAACTCCTACAATGAGCAGTTCTTC. It codes for CASSLGGRGNSYNEQFF. The gene calls are TRBV13 and TRBJ2-1; possibly TRBD2 for D (6 bases). Germline loops: CDR1 PRHDT, CDR2 FYEKMQ (reference sequence). V lost 0 bases, J lost 0 bases, and 12 bases lay in between. This CDR3 contains 17 residues. The full variable domain, in which reference TRBV13 and TRBJ2-1 provide the parts outside the CDR3, is AAGVIQSPRHLIKEKRETATLKCYPIPRHDTVYWYQQGPGQDPQFLISFYEKMQSDKGSIPDRFSAQQFSDYHSELNMSSLELGDSALYFCASSLGGRGNSYNEQFFGPGTRLTVL.

This rearrangement joins TRBV7-3 to TRBJ2-3; the D gene is possibly TRBD2 (5 bases). Germline CDR1 and CDR2: SGHTA and FQGTGA. The CDR3 extends over 14 amino acids. V was cut by 1 base and J by 0 bases, with 5 bases left in between. Here the CDR3 reads CASSLSGSTDTQYF. The DNA for the CDR3 is TGTGCCAGCAGCTTAAGCGGGAGCACAGATACGCAGTATTTT.

The rearrangement links TRBV13 to TRBJ2-2; D is unclear. V lost 5 bases to trimming and J lost 7 bases, with 8 bases between them. CDR1 and CDR2 (germline): PRHDT, FYEKMQ (reference sequence). There are 12 residues in the CDR3. The CDR3 protein is CASSNTYGELFF. For the CDR3, the DNA is TGTGCCAGCAGCAATACTTACGGGGAGCTGTTTTTT. The full variable domain, completed using reference TRBV13 and TRBJ2-2, is AAGVIQSPRHLIKEKRETATLKCYPIPRHDTVYWYQQGPGQDPQFLISFYEKMQSDKGSIPDRFSAQQFSDYHSELNMSSLELGDSALYFCASSNTYGELFFGEGSRLTVL.

The J gene is TRBJ2-2, the V gene TRBV15, with a weak D call TRBD2 (5 bases). The CDR3 is made up of 13 amino acids. CDR1 is LNHNV, CDR2 YYDKDF, per germline (reference sequence). Trimming took off 3 bases at V and 8 bases at J, with 10 bases between the two ends. CDR3 nucleotide sequence: TGTGCCACCAGCAGGGGAGTGACTGGGGAGCTGTTTTTT. Translation: CATSRGVTGELFF.

The rearrangement joins TRBV5-1 to TRBJ2-1; 11 bases fit TRBD2. This CDR3 is built from 15 residues. In germline, CDR1 is SGHRS, CDR2 YFSETQ. Trimming at V came to 5 bases and at J to 2 bases, leaving 3 bases not matched to a gene. CDR3 sequence reads: CASRQGLAAYNEQFF. As DNA, the CDR3 is TGCGCCAGCAGGCAGGGACTAGCGGCCTACAATGAGCAGTTCTTC.

V and J are TRBV29-1 and TRBJ1-2; 9 bases agree with TRBD1. With V trimmed by 2 bases and J by 4 bases, 5 bases remained unmatched. This CDR3 region has 14 residues. The germline V gene has CDR1 SQVTM and CDR2 ANQGSEA. Here the CDR3 DNA reads TGCAGCGTTGAACCGGGACAGGGAGGCTATGGCTACACCTTC. Residues: CSVEPGQGGYGYTF.

The CDR3 DNA reads as TGCGCCAGCAGCTTGGCCGGCCTTGGTGAAGCTTTCTTT. Protein: CASSLAGLGEAFF. V and J are TRBV5-1 and TRBJ1-1; no clear D. V lost 0 bases to trimming and J lost 7 bases, with 10 bases between them. Germline V gene data show CDR1 as SGHRS and CDR2 as YFSETQ. The CDR3 is 13 amino acids.

The rearrangement links TRBV19 to TRBJ1-5; TRBD1 matches 7 bases. Trimming at V came to 8 bases and at J to 7 bases, leaving 11 bases not matched to a gene. The germline gives CDR1 LNHDA, CDR2 SQIVND (reference sequence). The CDR3 is made up of 14 amino acids. Here the CDR3 reads CASQDRSNRQPQHF. In DNA form, the CDR3 reads TGTGCCAGTCAGGACAGGAGTAACAGGCAGCCCCAGCATTTT. Combining the CDR3 with reference TRBV19 and TRBJ1-5 gives the whole variable domain DGGITQSPKYLFRKEGQNVTLSCEQNLNHDAMYWYRQDPGQGLRLIYYSQIVNDFQKGDIAEGYSVSREKKESFPLTVTSAQKNPTAFYLCASQDRSNRQPQHFGDGTRLSIL.

The chain carries TRBV5-4 and TRBJ2-7; 8 bases match TRBD1. CDR1 is SGHNT, CDR2 YYREEE, per germline (reference sequence). The V gene end was trimmed by 4 bases and the J gene end by 4 bases; junction bases not matched to a gene: 10. The CDR3 sequence is 15 residues long. This CDR3 is CASSPNRQGRYEQYF. The DNA of the CDR3 is TGTGCCAGCAGCCCAAACAGACAGGGGAGGTACGAGCAGTACTTC.

V and J are TRBV14 and TRBJ2-3, with D possibly TRBD1 on 6 matching bases. The V end was cut by 2 bases, the J end by 6 bases, with 12 bases between. Germline CDR1 reads SGHDN; CDR2 reads FVKESK. The CDR3 is 14 amino acids. CDR3: CASSQHHTGDTQYF. The CDR3 bases are TGTGCCAGCAGCCAACACCATACAGGGGATACGCAGTATTTT.